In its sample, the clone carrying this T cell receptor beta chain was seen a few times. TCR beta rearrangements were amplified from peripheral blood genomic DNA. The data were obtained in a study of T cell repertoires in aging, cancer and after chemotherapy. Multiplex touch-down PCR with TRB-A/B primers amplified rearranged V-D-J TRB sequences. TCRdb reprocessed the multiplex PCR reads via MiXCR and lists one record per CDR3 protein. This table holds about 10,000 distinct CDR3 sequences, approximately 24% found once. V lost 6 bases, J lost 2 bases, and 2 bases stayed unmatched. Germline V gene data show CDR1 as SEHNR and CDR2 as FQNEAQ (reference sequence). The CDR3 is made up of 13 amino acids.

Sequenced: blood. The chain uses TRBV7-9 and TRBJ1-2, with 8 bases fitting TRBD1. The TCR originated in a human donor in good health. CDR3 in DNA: TGTGCCAGCAGTGGGACAGGAAACTATGGCTACACCTTC. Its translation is CASSGTGNYGYTF.